The 13 T cell receptor beta chains in this list originate from one sample, sequenced in a study of blood T cell repertoires in COVID-19 (dated by TCRdb to 2020 to 2022). The library relied on the immunoSEQ multiplex PCR assay. Entries here come from immuneACCESS through TCRdb and include only in-frame sequences with V and J called. Some clones fail to appear in such tables; in the studies checked, an unresolved V gene covers under half of the shortfall, and the cause of the remainder is unknown. Recorded for this sample are 110,000 to 150,000 clones; more than 60% of them occurred a single time. Of the sample, around 13% is held by the ten largest clones. Input material: peripheral blood. The source of these receptors is a man older than 75 with acute or convalescent COVID-19.

This chain joins TRBV3-1 (or the pseudogene TRBV3-2) and TRBJ2-1; the D is unclear. Germline V gene lookup returns CDR1 LGHDT and CDR2 YNNKEL (reference sequence). The CDR3 has 14 residues. Trimming stripped 8 bases from V and 1 base from J, with 12 bases between. CDR3 sequence: CASGDTSSYNEQFF. The CDR3 coding sequence is TGTGCCAGCGGAGATACTTCGTCCTACAATGAGCAGTTCTTC.

The chain has TRBV28 and TRBJ2-1; 12 bases align to TRBD1. Germline CDR1 is MDHEN and CDR2 is SYDVKM. V shed 6 bases and J 9 bases; nucleotides not matched to a gene: 9. This CDR3 comprises 15 residues. The CDR3 is CASSRPGQGAGEQFF. The CDR3 coding sequence is TGTGCCAGCAGCAGACCGGGACAGGGGGCAGGTGAGCAGTTCTTC.

V usage is TRBV4-3 and J usage is TRBJ2-3, with 9 positions matching TRBD1. CDR3 length: 16 residues. V shed 4 bases and J 4 bases; nucleotides not matched to a gene: 9. Germline CDR1 and CDR2: LGHNA and YSLEER. The CDR3 protein is CASSLGGQGIADTQYF. The CDR3 nucleotides are TGCGCCAGCAGCCTTGGGGGACAGGGCATCGCAGATACGCAGTATTTT.

This clone was recorded a few times. This chain connects TRBV5-1 to TRBJ2-7; TRBD1 might be the D (5 bases). Trimming left V 0 bases short and J 1 base short, with 8 bases between. The CDR3 has 14 amino acids. Looked up from germline, CDR1 is SGHRS and CDR2 is YFSETQ. This chain's CDR3 is CASSLVDTSYEQYF. The CDR3 bases are TGCGCCAGCAGCTTGGTGGACACTTCCTACGAGCAGTACTTC. Full variable domain (remainder filled in from reference TRBV5-1 and TRBJ2-7): KAGVTQTPRYLIKTRGQQVTLSCSPISGHRSVSWYQQTPGQGLQFLFEYFSETQRNKGNFPGRFSGRQFSNSRSEMNVSTLELGDSALYLCASSLVDTSYEQYFGPGTRLTVT.

This clone was counted only a few times. The junction departs from germline at one end; a sequencing error may be responsible. The V call is TRBV12-3 or TRBV12-4, the J call TRBJ2-3; the match to TRBD2 covers 9 bases. The length of the CDR3 is 12 residues. Written as DNA, the CDR3 is TGTGCCAGCAGTTTTGGGTCTAGCGGGGTGAATTTT. It yields the protein CASSFGSSGVNF.

The chain uses TRBV5-6 and TRBJ2-2, with unresolved D. Trimming cost V 4 bases and J 5 bases, with 9 bases left between them. From germline, CDR1 is SGHDT and CDR2 YYEEEE. CDR3 length: 13 residues. CDR3 DNA: TGTGCCAGCAGCCCCCTGTTTACCGGGGAGCTGTTTTTT. This translates into CASSPLFTGELFF.

Remarks on this clone: Other DNA sequences in the same sample also yield this CDR3. This rearrangement joins TRBV2 to TRBJ1-3; D not resolved. Germline CDR1 SNHLY, CDR2 FYNNEI. V was trimmed by 6 bases and J by 0 bases, leaving 9 bases between them. This CDR3 contains 14 residues. The CDR3 DNA reads TGTGCCAGCAGGGGAGGGAACTCTGGAAACACCATATATTTT. Amino acids: CASRGGNSGNTIYF.

The chain is built from TRBV6-5 and TRBJ1-2, with TRBD1 matching 8 bases. V dropped 7 bases and J dropped 1; count of bases not matched to a gene: 5. This CDR3 spans 14 amino acids. The V gene's germline CDR1 is MNHEY and CDR2 SVGAGI. CDR3 DNA sequence: TGTGCCAGCACCCCGGACAGGGATAACTATGGCTACACCTTC. It is translated as CASTPDRDNYGYTF.

This clone was recorded only once. This rearrangement joins TRBV5-6 to TRBJ2-1, with 8 positions matching TRBD2. Trimming cost V 3 bases and J 11 bases; bases outside gene matches: 7. The CDR3 contains 13 residues. CDR1 is SGHDT and CDR2 is YYEEEE in the germline V gene. The CDR3 reads CASSSLRGAKQFF. In DNA form, the CDR3 reads TGTGCCAGCAGCTCATTGCGGGGGGCAAAGCAGTTCTTC.

V is TRBV19 and J is TRBJ2-6, with 7 positions matching TRBD1. The length of the CDR3 is 18 residues. Germline assignment: CDR1 LNHDA and CDR2 SQIVND (reference sequence). J lost 0 bases, V lost 5 bases, and 10 bases had no gene match. CDR3 bases: TGTGCCAGTAGTGACAAGGGACAGCTAATCTCTGGGGCCAACGTCCTGACTTTC. It is translated as CASSDKGQLISGANVLTF.

This chain uses TRBV4-1 with TRBJ1-5; TRBD1 is a possible D gene (6 bases). This CDR3 spans 15 amino acids. CDR1 MGHRA and CDR2 YSYEKL come from the germline V gene. With 5 bases removed from V and 7 bases from J, the gap between germline ends came to 18 bases. CDR3 amino acids: CASSAKPQGSQPQHF. The CDR3 DNA sequence: TGCGCCAGCAGCGCGAAGCCTCAGGGGAGCCAGCCCCAGCATTTT.

The chain has TRBV3-1 (or the pseudogene TRBV3-2) and TRBJ1-2; D may be TRBD1 (5 bases). The CDR3 runs 14 residues. Looked up from germline, CDR1 is LGHDT and CDR2 is YNNKEL (reference sequence). The V end was cut by 1 base, the J end by 5 bases, with 11 bases between. The CDR3 reads CASSQGQGFYGYTF. The CDR3, as DNA: TGTGCCAGCAGCCAAGGTCAGGGATTTTATGGCTACACCTTC.

The chain employs TRBV20-1 and TRBJ1-1; a possible D gene is TRBD1 (5 bases). The CDR3 is made up of 15 amino acids. Per germline, CDR1 DFQATT and CDR2 SNEGSKA (reference sequence). V lost 3 bases to trimming and J lost 0 bases, with 14 bases between them. DNA for the CDR3: TGCAGTGCTAGTCTGCCGGCCAGGGTGAACACTGAAGCTTTCTTT. It specifies CSASLPARVNTEAFF.